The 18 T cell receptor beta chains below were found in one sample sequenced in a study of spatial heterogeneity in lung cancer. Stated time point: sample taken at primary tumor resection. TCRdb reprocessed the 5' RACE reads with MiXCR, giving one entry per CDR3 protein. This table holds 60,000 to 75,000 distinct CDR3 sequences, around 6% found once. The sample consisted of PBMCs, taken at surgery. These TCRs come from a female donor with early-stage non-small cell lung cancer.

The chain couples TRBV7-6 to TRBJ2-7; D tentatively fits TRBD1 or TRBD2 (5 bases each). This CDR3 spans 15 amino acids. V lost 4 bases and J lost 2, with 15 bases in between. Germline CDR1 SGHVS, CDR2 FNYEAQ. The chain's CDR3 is CASSSEAGTPYEQYF. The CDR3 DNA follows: TGTGCCAGCAGCTCCGAGGCCGGGACCCCCTACGAGCAGTACTTC. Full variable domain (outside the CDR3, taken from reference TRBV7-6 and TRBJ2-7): GAGVSQSPRYKVTKRGQDVALRCDPISGHVSLYWYRQALGQGPEFLTYFNYEAQQDKSGLPNDRFSAERPEGSISTLTIQRTEQRDSAMYRCASSSEAGTPYEQYFGPGTRLTVT.

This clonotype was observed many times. CDR3 residues: CASYRVPYGYTF. The CDR3 nucleotides read TGTGCCAGCTACAGGGTACCTTATGGCTACACCTTC. The gene calls are TRBV28 and TRBJ1-2; D possibly corresponds to TRBD1 (6 bases). This CDR3 has 12 amino acids. Germline CDR1 reads MDHEN; CDR2 reads SYDVKM. V lost 8 bases and J 5 bases, leaving 12 bases between the germline ends.

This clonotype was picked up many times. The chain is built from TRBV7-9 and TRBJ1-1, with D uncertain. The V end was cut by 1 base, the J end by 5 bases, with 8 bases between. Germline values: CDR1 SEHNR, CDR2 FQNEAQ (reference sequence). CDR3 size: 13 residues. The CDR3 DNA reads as TGTGCCAGCAGCTTAGAACCGGGGACTGAAGCTTTCTTT. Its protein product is CASSLEPGTEAFF.

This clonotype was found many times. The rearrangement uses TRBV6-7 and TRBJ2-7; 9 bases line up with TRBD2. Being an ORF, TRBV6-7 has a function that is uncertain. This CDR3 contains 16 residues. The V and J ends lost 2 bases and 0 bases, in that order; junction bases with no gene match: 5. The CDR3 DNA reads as TGTGCCAGCAGTTACGAGGTAGCGGGGGACTCCTACGAGCAGTACGTC. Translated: CASSYEVAGDSYEQYV.

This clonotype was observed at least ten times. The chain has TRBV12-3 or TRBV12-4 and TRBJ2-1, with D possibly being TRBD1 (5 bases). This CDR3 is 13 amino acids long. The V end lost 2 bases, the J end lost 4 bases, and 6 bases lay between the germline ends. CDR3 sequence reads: CASSLRGYNEQFF. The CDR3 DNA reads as TGTGCCAGCAGTTTAAGGGGTTACAATGAGCAGTTCTTC.

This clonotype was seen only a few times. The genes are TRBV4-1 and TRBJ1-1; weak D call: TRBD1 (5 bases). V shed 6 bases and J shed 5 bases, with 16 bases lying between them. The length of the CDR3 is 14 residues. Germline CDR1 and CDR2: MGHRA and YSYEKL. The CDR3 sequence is CASSLSAGITEAFF. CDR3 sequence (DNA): TGCGCCAGCAGTCTATCAGCAGGGATAACTGAAGCTTTCTTT.

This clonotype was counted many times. Here the CDR3 reads CSVGQIYNEQFF. The CDR3 DNA follows: TGCAGCGTCGGACAGATTTACAATGAGCAGTTCTTC. This chain connects TRBV29-1 to TRBJ2-1, with D maybe TRBD1 (6 bases). Germline-derived CDR1 and CDR2 are SQVTM and ANQGSEA. The CDR3 contains 12 residues. V was shortened by 6 bases and J by 4 bases, with 10 bases between the two germline ends.

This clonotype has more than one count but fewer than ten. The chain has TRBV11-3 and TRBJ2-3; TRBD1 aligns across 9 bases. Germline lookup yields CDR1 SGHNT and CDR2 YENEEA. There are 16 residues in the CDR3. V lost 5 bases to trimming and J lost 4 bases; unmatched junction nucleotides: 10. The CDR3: CASSIRTGGLADTQYF. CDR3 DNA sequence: TGTGCCAGCAGCATACGAACAGGGGGCCTGGCAGATACGCAGTATTTT. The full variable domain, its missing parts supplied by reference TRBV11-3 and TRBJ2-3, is EAGVVQSPRYKIIEKKQPVAFWCNPISGHNTLYWYLQNLGQGPELLIRYENEEAVDDSQLPKDRFSAERLKGVDSTLKIQPAELGDSAVYLCASSIRTGGLADTQYFGPGTRLTVL.

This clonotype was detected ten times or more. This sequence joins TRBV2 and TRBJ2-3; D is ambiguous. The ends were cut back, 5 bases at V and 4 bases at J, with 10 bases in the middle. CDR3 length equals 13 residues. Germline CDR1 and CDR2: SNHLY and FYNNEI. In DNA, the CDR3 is TGTGCCAGCAGTCTTGACCTGGCAGATACGCAGTATTTT. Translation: CASSLDLADTQYF. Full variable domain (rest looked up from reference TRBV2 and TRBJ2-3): EPEVTQTPSHQVTQMGQEVILRCVPISNHLYFYWYRQILGQKVEFLVSFYNNEISEKSEIFDDQFSVERPDGSNFTLKIRSTKLEDSAMYFCASSLDLADTQYFGPGTRLTVL.

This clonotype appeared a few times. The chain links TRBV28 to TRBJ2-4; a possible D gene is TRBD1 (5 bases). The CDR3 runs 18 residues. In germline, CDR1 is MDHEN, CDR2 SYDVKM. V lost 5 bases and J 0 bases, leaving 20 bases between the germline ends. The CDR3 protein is CASSQPPTDFVAKNIQYF. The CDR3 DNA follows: TGTGCCAGCAGTCAACCTCCGACAGATTTTGTAGCCAAAAACATTCAGTACTTC.

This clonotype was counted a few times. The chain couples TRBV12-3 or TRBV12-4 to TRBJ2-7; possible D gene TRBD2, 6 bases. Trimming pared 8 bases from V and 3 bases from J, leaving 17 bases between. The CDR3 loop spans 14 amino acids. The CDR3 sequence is CASRTGSSVYEQYF. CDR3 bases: TGTGCCAGCCGCACGGGGTCTAGCGTCTACGAGCAGTACTTC.

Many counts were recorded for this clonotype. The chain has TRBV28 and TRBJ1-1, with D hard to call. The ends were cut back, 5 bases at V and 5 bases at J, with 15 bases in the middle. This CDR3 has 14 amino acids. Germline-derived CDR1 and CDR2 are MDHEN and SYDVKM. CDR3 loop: CASSPLPERTEAFF. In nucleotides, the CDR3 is TGTGCCAGCAGTCCCCTCCCCGAGAGGACTGAAGCTTTCTTT. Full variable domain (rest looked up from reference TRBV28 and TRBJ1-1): DVKVTQSSRYLVKRTGEKVFLECVQDMDHENMFWYRQDPGLGLRLIYFSYDVKMKEKGDIPEGYSVSREKKERFSLILESASTNQTSMYLCASSPLPERTEAFFGQGTRLTVV.

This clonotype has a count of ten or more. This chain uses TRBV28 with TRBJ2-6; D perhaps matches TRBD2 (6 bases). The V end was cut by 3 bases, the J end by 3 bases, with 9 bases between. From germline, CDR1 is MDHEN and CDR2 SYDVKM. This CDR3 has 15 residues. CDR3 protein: CASSFGGGGANVLTF. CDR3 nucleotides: TGTGCCAGCAGTTTCGGGGGTGGTGGGGCCAACGTCCTGACTTTC. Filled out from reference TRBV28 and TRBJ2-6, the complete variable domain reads DVKVTQSSRYLVKRTGEKVFLECVQDMDHENMFWYRQDPGLGLRLIYFSYDVKMKEKGDIPEGYSVSREKKERFSLILESASTNQTSMYLCASSFGGGGANVLTFGAGSRLTVL.

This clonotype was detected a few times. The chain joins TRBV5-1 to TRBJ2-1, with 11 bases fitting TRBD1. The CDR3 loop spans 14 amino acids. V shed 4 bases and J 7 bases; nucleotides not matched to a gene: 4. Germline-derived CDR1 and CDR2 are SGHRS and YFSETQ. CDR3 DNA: TGCGCCAGCAGCCGAGGGACAGGGGGTAATGAGCAGTTCTTC. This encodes CASSRGTGGNEQFF. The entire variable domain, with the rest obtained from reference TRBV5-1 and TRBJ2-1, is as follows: KAGVTQTPRYLIKTRGQQVTLSCSPISGHRSVSWYQQTPGQGLQFLFEYFSETQRNKGNFPGRFSGRQFSNSRSEMNVSTLELGDSALYLCASSRGTGGNEQFFGPGTRLTVL.

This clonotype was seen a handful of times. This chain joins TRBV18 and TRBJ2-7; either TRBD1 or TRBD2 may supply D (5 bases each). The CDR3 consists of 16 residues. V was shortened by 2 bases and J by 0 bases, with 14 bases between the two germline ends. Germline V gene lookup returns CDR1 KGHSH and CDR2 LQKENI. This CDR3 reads CASSPRETESSYEQYF. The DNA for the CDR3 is TGTGCCAGCTCACCAAGGGAGACAGAAAGCTCCTACGAGCAGTACTTC. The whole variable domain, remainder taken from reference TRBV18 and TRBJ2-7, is NAGVMQNPRHLVRRRGQEARLRCSPMKGHSHVYWYRQLPEEGLKFMVYLQKENIIDESGMPKERFSAEFPKEGPSILRIQQVVRGDSAAYFCASSPRETESSYEQYFGPGTRLTVT.

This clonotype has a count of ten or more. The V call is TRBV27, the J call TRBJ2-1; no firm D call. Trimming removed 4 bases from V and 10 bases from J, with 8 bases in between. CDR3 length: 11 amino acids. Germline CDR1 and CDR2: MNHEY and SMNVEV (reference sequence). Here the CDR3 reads CASSWKGEQFF. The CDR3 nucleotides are TGTGCCAGCAGTTGGAAGGGCGAGCAGTTCTTC.

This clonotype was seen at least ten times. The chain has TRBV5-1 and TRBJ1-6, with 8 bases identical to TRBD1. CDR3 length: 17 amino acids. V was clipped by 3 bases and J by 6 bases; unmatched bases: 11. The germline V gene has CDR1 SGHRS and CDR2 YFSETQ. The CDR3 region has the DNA TGCGCCAGCAGCTCATCCGGGACAGGAACGGCTAATTCACCCCTCCACTTT. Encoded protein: CASSSSGTGTANSPLHF.

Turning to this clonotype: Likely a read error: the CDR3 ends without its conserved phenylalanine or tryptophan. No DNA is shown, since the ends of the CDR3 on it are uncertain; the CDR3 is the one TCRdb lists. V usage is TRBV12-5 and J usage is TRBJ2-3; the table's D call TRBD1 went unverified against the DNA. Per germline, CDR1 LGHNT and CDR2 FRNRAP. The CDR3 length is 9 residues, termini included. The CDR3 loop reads CASGFPTLY.